This T cell receptor (beta chain) was identified in a study of quantifying T cell responses using KT2 cells (dated by TCRdb to 2017 to 2019). With respect to the entire study: RNA was DNase-treated and reverse transcribed with TCR alpha and beta constant-region primers, mostly using SuperScript III. Under optimum conditions, the efficiency of the T4 ligation step was estimated to be more than 8%. PCR2 was performed as a SYBR Green qPCR and was stopped at a predetermined fluorescence threshold so that over-amplification was avoided.

Known numbers of KT2, a T cell clone whose TCR had been sequenced previously, were spiked into unfractionated PBMC to test the sensitivity and accuracy of the pipeline. KT2 cells were mixed with a fixed number of PBMC to create a range of KT2-to-PBMC ratios. The junction shows trimming of 2 bases on V and 3 bases on J, plus 8 bases between the germline ends. The CDR3 holds 13 amino acids from the cysteine to the phenylalanine. The read is trimmed to its CDR3 DNA, 39 bases read in frame from base 1. CDR1 and CDR2 are drawn from the germline V gene (reference sequence): SEHNR, FQNEAQ. This clonotype was detected a few times. There is no known antigen for this receptor. The input lacks base qualities; no much larger clone sits a single base away. Summary of the overall study and its limitations: No side-by-side comparison of the pipeline with other TCR sequencing techniques was included in the study. A linear scaling of KT2 alpha and beta sequence counts with input KT2 cell number was observed over several orders of magnitude. Detection of KT2 sequences showed saturation at very high KT2 spike-in numbers. KT2 sequences were detected down to the lowest spike-in tested, about one KT2 cell per 100,000 PBMC.

The library was prepared using UMI-ligation and nested PCR. Using T4 RNA ligase 1, a single-stranded oligonucleotide bearing the Illumina SP2 sequence plus a UMI was ligated onto the 3' end of the cDNA. PCR1 consisted of 4 cycles (98 degrees C 15 s, 69 degrees C 30 s, 72 degrees C 40 s), and for the beta primer an equimolar mix of RC1.1 and RC1.2 was used to cover TRBC1 and TRBC2. Starting at PCR2, TCR alpha and beta chains were handled separately, and sample indices and Illumina adaptors were added. The UMI, placed after an 8-base spacer, consisted of 12 random nucleotides arranged as two hexamers with a spacer between them. Libraries were sequenced on an Illumina MiSeq using v2 2x251 paired-end chemistry, with about eleven samples typically included per run. PhiX DNA at about 5-8% was added to each sequencing library to increase diversity. Under the source paper's analysis protocol: The raw reads were converted into FASTQ with bcl2fastq and then demultiplexed by dual indices with Demultiplexor. Decombinator assigned V and J genes by tag matching, allowing a single base-pair mismatch. UMIs were used by Collapsinator to correct both sequencing errors and frequency errors caused by PCR heterogeneity. CDR3Translator converted Decombinator identifiers to nucleotide sequence, translated to amino acids, and extracted CDR3 using C- and N-terminal motifs. A cluster of KT2 sequences that shared one unique molecular identifier was counted as a single distinct KT2 TCR. TCRdb applied fastp at Q25 and MiXCR to the public reads, then kept only in-frame beta chains. Identical CDR3 proteins give one entry, which carries the most common genes and DNA. The V and J calls, along with clone size, are taken from TCRdb and not from the paper's own processing. This sample is represented by 40,000 to 55,000 distinct CDR3 sequences; roughly 12% of them were singletons. The top ten hold roughly 10% of the sample.

The rearranged segments are TRBV7-9 and TRBJ2-7; no confident D gene assignment can be made. The sequence was obtained from a human donor. Sequences were obtained from PBMCs spiked with cells of the T cell clone KT2. The CDR3 in this case is CASSLIGSYEQYF. The DNA sequence follows: TGTGCCAGCAGCTTAATTGGCAGCTACGAGCAGTACTTC.